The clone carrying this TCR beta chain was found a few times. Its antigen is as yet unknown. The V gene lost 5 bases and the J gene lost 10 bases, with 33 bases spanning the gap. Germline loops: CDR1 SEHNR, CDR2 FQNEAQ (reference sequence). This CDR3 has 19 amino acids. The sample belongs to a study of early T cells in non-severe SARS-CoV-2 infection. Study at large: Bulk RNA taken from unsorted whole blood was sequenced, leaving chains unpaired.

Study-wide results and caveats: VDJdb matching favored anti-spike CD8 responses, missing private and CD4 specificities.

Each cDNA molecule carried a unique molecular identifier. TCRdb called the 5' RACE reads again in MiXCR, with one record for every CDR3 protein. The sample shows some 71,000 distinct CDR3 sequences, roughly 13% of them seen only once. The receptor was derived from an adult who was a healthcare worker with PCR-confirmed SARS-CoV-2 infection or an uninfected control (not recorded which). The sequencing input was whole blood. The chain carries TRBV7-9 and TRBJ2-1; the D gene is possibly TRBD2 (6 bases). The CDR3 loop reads CASSPQPGRRAGPGGEQFF. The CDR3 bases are TGTGCCAGCAGCCCACAACCAGGGAGGCGCGCGGGGCCCGGCGGGGAGCAGTTCTTC.